Here is one TCR beta chain with its context. The data were obtained in a study of OX40 agonist ivuxolimab in advanced cancers. TCRdb keeps only in-frame clones here, not all; method: immunoSEQ multiplex PCR. This repertoire shows about 52,000 clones, about 88% found once; its top ten account for 11% to 15%. The CDR3 is made up of 13 amino acids. V was clipped by 3 bases and J by 3 bases, with 5 bases between them. Germline V gene sequence: CDR1 MNHEY, CDR2 SMNVEV (reference sequence). The sample here was CD4+ or CD8+ T cells sorted from blood, taken in a trial of the OX40 agonist ivuxolimab. The receptor was isolated from an adult with an advanced solid tumor such as melanoma, head and neck, liver or kidney cancer. This chain joins TRBV27 and TRBJ1-4; D uncertain. The CDR3 DNA sequence: TGTGCCAGCAGTTTCTTGGCTAATGAAAAACTGTTTTTT. Translated: CASSFLANEKLFF.